The 25 T cell receptor beta chains in this list originate from one sample, sequenced in a study of shared clonotypes between healthy human individuals. Sequencing was performed with immunoSEQ multiplex PCR; in TCRdb, only in-frame clones are kept and a portion is missing. There are more than 900,000 clones in the sample; approximately 80% occur only once, and 0.55% to 0.7% lies in the top ten. Sample: memory CD4+ T cells from PBMCs. Subset of the sample: CD45RA-negative fraction. The receptor source for this set is a man younger than 35 in good health. Some clones in this sample may be carry-over from other donors' samples.

The V gene is TRBV7-9, the J gene TRBJ2-5; D is possibly TRBD1 (7 bases). Germline CDR1 reads SEHNR; CDR2 reads FQNEAQ (reference sequence). Trimming took 5 bases from V and 0 from J, leaving 13 bases between them. CDR3 length: 15 amino acids. This CDR3 reads CASSQGGRYQETQYF. The CDR3 nucleotides read TGTGCCAGCAGCCAGGGGGGCAGGTACCAAGAGACCCAGTACTTC.

The V gene is TRBV4-2, the J gene TRBJ2-1, with 9 bases identical to TRBD2. V lost 0 bases to trimming and J lost 5 bases; unmatched junction nucleotides: 8. Germline CDR1 and CDR2: LGHNA and YNFKEQ. The CDR3 is 17 amino acids. The CDR3 region is CASSQDSWASGNNEQFF. The DNA of the CDR3 is TGTGCCAGCAGCCAAGATTCGTGGGCTAGCGGGAACAATGAGCAGTTCTTC.

This clone occurred a few times. The chain links TRBV28 to TRBJ2-7, with 8 bases that match TRBD2. The CDR3 is 17 amino acids. Per germline, CDR1 MDHEN and CDR2 SYDVKM. Unmatched junction bases numbered 18, after V lost 7 bases and J lost 4 bases. DNA of the CDR3: TGTGCCAGCAACCCCTTAGGGGTCGGTAGCGGGAAATACGAGCAGTACTTC. Protein: CASNPLGVGSGKYEQYF.

The rearrangement links TRBV2 to TRBJ2-2; 7 nucleotides match TRBD1. J gave up 4 bases and V 9 bases, and 8 bases lay outside the gene matches. This CDR3 is built from 14 residues. Looked up from germline, CDR1 is SNHLY and CDR2 is FYNNEI. The CDR3 DNA reads as TGTGCCAGTTTAGGGGGCTCCGCCACCGGGGAGCTGTTTTTT. It encodes CASLGGSATGELFF. The full variable domain, completed using reference TRBV2 and TRBJ2-2, is EPEVTQTPSHQVTQMGQEVILRCVPISNHLYFYWYRQILGQKVEFLVSFYNNEISEKSEIFDDQFSVERPDGSNFTLKIRSTKLEDSAMYFCASLGGSATGELFFGEGSRLTVL.

J is TRBJ2-2 and V is TRBV18, with D possibly TRBD2 on 6 matching bases. This CDR3 comprises 16 residues. Deletions cut 0 bases from V and 7 bases from J, with 15 bases between. Germline values: CDR1 KGHSH, CDR2 LQKENI. In DNA form, the CDR3 reads TGTGCCAGCTCACCACCGGCGGGGCGTCCGATCGGGGAGCTGTTTTTT. Translating gives CASSPPAGRPIGELFF.

The rearrangement uses TRBV29-1 and TRBJ2-5; 12 bases match TRBD2. The germline CDR1 and CDR2 sequences are SQVTM and ANQGSEA. The V and J ends lost 4 bases and 13 bases, in that order; junction bases with no gene match: 7. The CDR3 sequence is 12 residues long. The chain's CDR3 is CSVGVTSGSLYF. In DNA form, the CDR3 reads TGCAGCGTTGGAGTGACTAGCGGGAGTCTGTACTTC.

The rearrangement joins TRBV19 to TRBJ1-4; the D gene is possibly TRBD1 (5 bases). V shed 5 bases and J shed 10 bases, with 17 bases lying between them. Germline CDR1 reads LNHDA; CDR2 reads SQIVND (reference sequence). This CDR3 spans 14 amino acids. CDR3 coding DNA: TGTGCCAGTAGTGCCGGGGCTAGGGCTGGAAAACTGTTTTTT. Encoded protein: CASSAGARAGKLFF.

This chain joins TRBV11-2 and TRBJ1-2; no firm D call. This CDR3 has 15 amino acids. V was pared by 0 bases and J by 2 bases, with 10 bases between. Germline V gene data show CDR1 as SGHAT and CDR2 as FQNNGV. The DNA for the CDR3 is TGTGCCAGCAGCTTAGAAGGCGGCAACAACTATGGCTACACCTTC. This translates into CASSLEGGNNYGYTF. Variable domain in full (rest from reference TRBV11-2 and TRBJ1-2): EAGVAQSPRYKIIEKRQSVAFWCNPISGHATLYWYQQILGQGPKLLIQFQNNGVVDDSQLPKDRFSAERLKGVDSTLKIQPAKLEDSAVYLCASSLEGGNNYGYTFGSGTRLTVV.

This clone was detected only once. Distinct nucleotide sequences in the sample also encode this CDR3. This rearrangement joins TRBV7-2 to TRBJ2-5; D call uncertain. Germline lookup yields CDR1 SGHTA and CDR2 FQGNSA. CDR3 size: 13 residues. Trimming pared 1 base from V and 4 bases from J, leaving 7 bases between. CDR3 in amino acids: CASSLVWAETQYF. CDR3 bases: TGTGCCAGCAGCTTAGTGTGGGCAGAGACCCAGTACTTC. The full variable domain, its missing parts supplied by reference TRBV7-2 and TRBJ2-5, is GAGVSQSPSNKVTEKGKDVELRCDPISGHTALYWYRQSLGQGLEFLIYFQGNSAPDKSGLPSDRFSAERTGGSVSTLTIQRTQQEDSAVYLCASSLVWAETQYFGPGTRLLVL.

The V and J genes are TRBV6-5 and TRBJ1-2; D call uncertain. This CDR3 is built from 15 residues. Trimming pared 4 bases from V and 7 bases from J, leaving 19 bases between. Germline V gene data show CDR1 as MNHEY and CDR2 as SVGAGI. The CDR3 spells CASSWIGRALSGYTF. The CDR3 nucleotides are TGTGCCAGCAGTTGGATAGGGCGGGCTTTGAGTGGCTACACCTTC.

This rearrangement joins TRBV5-4 to TRBJ2-6; D is perhaps TRBD2 (5 bases). V lost 4 bases and J 0 bases, leaving 11 bases between the germline ends. Per the germline V gene, CDR1 is SGHNT and CDR2 is YYREEE (reference sequence). The CDR3 totals 16 residues. Here the CDR3 reads CASSPRAASGANVLTF. For the CDR3, the DNA is TGTGCCAGCAGCCCGCGGGCGGCCTCTGGGGCCAACGTCCTGACTTTC.

V is TRBV6-1 and J is TRBJ1-3; no clear D gene. Trimming removed 0 bases at V and 0 bases at J, with 6 bases between. CDR3 length equals 15 residues. Looked up from germline, CDR1 is MNHNS and CDR2 is SASEGT. DNA for the CDR3: TGTGCCAGCAGTGAAGCGGGCAGCTCTGGAAACACCATATATTTT. This encodes CASSEAGSSGNTIYF.

The rearrangement joins TRBV5-6 to TRBJ2-1, with unresolved D. The germline CDR1 and CDR2 sequences are SGHDT and YYEEEE. This CDR3 is 13 amino acids long. V was pared by 5 bases and J by 7 bases, with 13 bases between. The chain's CDR3 is CASRGFGRNEQFF. CDR3 bases: TGTGCCAGCAGGGGATTTGGGCGGAATGAGCAGTTCTTC.

The J gene is TRBJ2-1, the V gene TRBV7-2, with D uncertain. Germline CDR1 is SGHTA and CDR2 is FQGNSA. CDR3 length: 15 residues. Trimming took off 1 base at V and 0 bases at J, with 7 bases between the two ends. The CDR3 sequence: CASSLDIYSYNEQFF. Written as DNA, the CDR3 is TGTGCCAGCAGCTTAGACATTTACTCCTACAATGAGCAGTTCTTC.

About this clone itself: Distinct nucleotide sequences in the sample also encode this CDR3. The chain couples TRBV7-8 to TRBJ2-1; D not certain. Germline CDR1 reads SGHVS; CDR2 reads FQNEAQ. This CDR3 is built from 11 residues. Trimming pared 3 bases from V and 3 bases from J, leaving 0 bases between. For the CDR3, the DNA is TGTGCCAGCAGCTTCTACAATGAGCAGTTCTTC. Protein: CASSFYNEQFF. Full variable domain (missing parts from reference TRBV7-8 and TRBJ2-1): GAGVSQSPRYKVAKRGQDVALRCDPISGHVSLFWYQQALGQGPEFLTYFQNEAQLDKSGLPSDRFFAERPEGSVSTLKIQRTQQEDSAVYLCASSFYNEQFFGPGTRLTVL.

In this sample, this clone turned up a few times. The CDR3 loop is CASSLGGLASDTQYF. The CDR3 nucleotides are TGTGCCAGCAGCTTAGGGGGGCTAGCGTCGGATACGCAGTATTTT. The chain is built from TRBV11-3 and TRBJ2-3, with D tentatively TRBD1 or TRBD2 (6 bases each). Germline CDR1 reads SGHNT; CDR2 reads YENEEA. Trimming pared 1 base from V and 6 bases from J, leaving 14 bases between. This CDR3 comprises 15 residues.

The rearrangement joins TRBV7-3 to TRBJ2-3, with D possibly TRBD1 on 6 matching bases. CDR3 length equals 15 residues. CDR1 SGHTA and CDR2 FQGTGA come from the germline V gene. V lost 5 bases to trimming and J lost 4 bases, with 16 bases between them. CDR3 loop: CASSAQGIAADTQYF. CDR3 nucleotides: TGTGCCAGCAGCGCACAGGGTATTGCGGCAGATACGCAGTATTTT.

The CDR3 here is CASSLSHEIDEQYF. The CDR3 DNA sequence: TGCGCCAGCAGCTTGAGTCACGAAATCGACGAGCAGTACTTC. V usage is TRBV5-1 and J usage is TRBJ2-7, with D hard to call. Looked up from germline, CDR1 is SGHRS and CDR2 is YFSETQ. The ends were cut back, 1 base at V and 5 bases at J, with 13 bases in the middle. This CDR3 contains 14 residues.

This clone occurred a few times. The chain couples TRBV7-2 to TRBJ1-2; TRBD1 is a possible D gene (6 bases). V dropped 4 bases and J dropped 0 bases, with 9 bases sitting between them. Germline values: CDR1 SGHTA, CDR2 FQGNSA. This CDR3 contains 14 residues. The CDR3 here is CASSYRQANYGYTF. For the CDR3, the DNA is TGTGCCAGCAGCTACAGACAGGCTAACTATGGCTACACCTTC.

The chain recombines TRBV5-6 with TRBJ2-6; weak D call: TRBD1 (5 bases). The CDR3 runs 19 residues. Germline V gives CDR1 SGHDT, CDR2 YYEEEE. Trimming took 1 base from V and 4 from J, leaving 21 bases between them. The CDR3 DNA follows: TGTGCCAGCAGCTTGCCCTTCCATCTAGGGGTTCCCGGGGCCAACGTCCTGACTTTC. It specifies CASSLPFHLGVPGANVLTF.

This clone was recorded once. The CDR3 DNA reads as TGTGCCAGCAGTACCCCGCCAGGACCCCAGCATTTT. It encodes CASSTPPGPQHF. The chain employs TRBV6-5 and TRBJ1-5; no clear D gene. CDR3 length: 12 residues. Germline lookup yields CDR1 MNHEY and CDR2 SVGAGI. Trimming took 5 bases from V and 10 from J, leaving 12 bases between them.

The rearrangement joins TRBV18 to TRBJ2-2; D gene unclear. Germline CDR1 is KGHSH and CDR2 is LQKENI. V lost 6 bases and J lost 0, with 14 bases in between. The CDR3 is 16 residues long. CDR3 amino acids: CASSPLVGPNTGELFF. CDR3 nucleotide sequence: TGTGCCAGCTCCCCGCTAGTAGGCCCGAACACCGGGGAGCTGTTTTTT.

V gene TRBV25-1 combines with J gene TRBJ1-4; no definite D call. Trimming shortened V by 4 bases and J by 7 bases, and 7 bases separated the two germline ends. The CDR3 has 12 amino acids. Germline-derived CDR1 and CDR2 are MGHDK and SYGVNS. The CDR3 region has the DNA TGTGCCAGCAGTGTGGCGGGTGAAAAACTGTTTTTT. It codes for CASSVAGEKLFF.

The rearrangement links TRBV5-1 to TRBJ1-1; weak D call: TRBD1 (6 bases). CDR1 SGHRS and CDR2 YFSETQ come from the germline V gene. This CDR3 is 14 amino acids long. Trimming cost V 4 bases and J 5 bases, with 15 bases left between them. CDR3 in amino acids: CASSPQGGETEAFF. CDR3 sequence (DNA): TGCGCCAGCAGCCCACAGGGAGGAGAGACTGAAGCTTTCTTT.

This clone showed up just a few times. The CDR3 spells CAWRHRNTEAFF. The CDR3, as DNA: TGTGCCTGGAGACACAGGAACACTGAAGCTTTCTTT. J is TRBJ1-1 and V is TRBV30; no reliable D call. The V end lost 3 bases, the J end lost 1 base, and 6 bases lay between the germline ends. This CDR3 has 12 amino acids. Germline CDR1 is GTSNPN and CDR2 is SVGIG (reference sequence).